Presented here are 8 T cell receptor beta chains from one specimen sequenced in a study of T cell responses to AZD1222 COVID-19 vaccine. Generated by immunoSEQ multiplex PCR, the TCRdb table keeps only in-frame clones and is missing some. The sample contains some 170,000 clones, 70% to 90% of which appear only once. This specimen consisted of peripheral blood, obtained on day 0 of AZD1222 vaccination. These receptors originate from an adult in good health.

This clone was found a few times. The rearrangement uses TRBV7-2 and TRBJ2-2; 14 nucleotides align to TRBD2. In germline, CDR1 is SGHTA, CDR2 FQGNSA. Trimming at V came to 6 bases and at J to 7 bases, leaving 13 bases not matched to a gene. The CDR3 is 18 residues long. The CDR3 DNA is TGTGCCAGCAGTATAGGACTAGCGGGAGGTCCTCAGGGCGGGGAGCTGTTTTTT. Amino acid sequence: CASSIGLAGGPQGGELFF.

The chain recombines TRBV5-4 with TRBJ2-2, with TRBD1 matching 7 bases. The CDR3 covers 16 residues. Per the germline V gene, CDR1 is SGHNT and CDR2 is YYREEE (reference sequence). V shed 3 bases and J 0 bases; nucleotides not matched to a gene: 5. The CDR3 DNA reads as TGTGCCAGCAGCTCACAGGGGACCGCGAACACCGGGGAGCTGTTTTTT. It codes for CASSSQGTANTGELFF.

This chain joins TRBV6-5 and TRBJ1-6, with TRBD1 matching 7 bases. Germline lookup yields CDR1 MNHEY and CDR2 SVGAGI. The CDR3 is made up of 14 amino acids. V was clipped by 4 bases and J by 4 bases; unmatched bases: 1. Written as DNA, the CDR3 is TGTGCCAGCAGTTCGGGACAGTATAATTCACCCCTCCACTTT. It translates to CASSSGQYNSPLHF.

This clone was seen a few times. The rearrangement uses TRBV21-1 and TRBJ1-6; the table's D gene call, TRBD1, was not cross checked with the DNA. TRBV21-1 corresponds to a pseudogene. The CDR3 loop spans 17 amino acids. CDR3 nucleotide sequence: TGTGCCAGCAGCAACATAAACAGTCCCTCCTATAATTCACCCCTCCACTTT. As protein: CASSNINSPSYNSPLHF.

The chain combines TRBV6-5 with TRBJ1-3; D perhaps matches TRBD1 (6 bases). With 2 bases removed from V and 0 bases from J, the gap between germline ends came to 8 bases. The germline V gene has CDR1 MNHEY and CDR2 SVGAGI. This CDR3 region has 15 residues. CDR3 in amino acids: CASSYRGSSGNTIYF. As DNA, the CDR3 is TGTGCCAGCAGTTACAGGGGGAGCTCTGGAAACACCATATATTTT.

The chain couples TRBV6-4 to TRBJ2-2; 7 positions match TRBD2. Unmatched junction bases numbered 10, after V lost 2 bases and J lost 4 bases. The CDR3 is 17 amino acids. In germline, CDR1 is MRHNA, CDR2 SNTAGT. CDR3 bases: TGTGCCAGCAGTGACCTCCCGGGGGGAGCGGGCACCGGGGAGCTGTTTTTT. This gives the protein CASSDLPGGAGTGELFF.

The CDR3 sequence: CSASLSGRNTIYF. The DNA for the CDR3 is TGCAGTGCTAGTCTAAGTGGTAGAAACACCATATATTTT. The chain has TRBV20-1 and TRBJ1-3; D ambiguous. CDR1 DFQATT and CDR2 SNEGSKA come from the germline V gene (reference sequence). The germline V and J ends were trimmed by 3 bases and 5 bases, with 11 bases remaining between them. The CDR3 has 13 residues.

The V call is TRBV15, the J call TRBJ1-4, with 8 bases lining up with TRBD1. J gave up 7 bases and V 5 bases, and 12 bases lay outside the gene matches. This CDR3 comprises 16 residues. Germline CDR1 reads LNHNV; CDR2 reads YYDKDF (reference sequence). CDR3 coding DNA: TGTGCCACCAGCGTCACAGGGGGAGTAGGGGGTGAAAAACTGTTTTTT. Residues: CATSVTGGVGGEKLFF.